Below, 9 T cell receptor beta chains from the same sample are listed, as sequenced in a study of blood T cell repertoires in COVID-19. Using immunoSEQ multiplex PCR, the repertoire was profiled, and TCRdb retains in-frame clones only, with some absent. The sample consists of 330,000 or so clones, roughly 90% of them appearing once. The sample comprised PBMCs or T cells enriched from blood (not recorded which). The receptors originated from a woman aged 25 to 39 who had been exposed to COVID-19.

The rearrangement uses TRBV6-1 and TRBJ2-7; maybe TRBD2 (5 bases). In germline, CDR1 is MNHNS, CDR2 SASEGT. The CDR3 consists of 15 residues. The ends were cut back, 3 bases at V and 4 bases at J, with 16 bases in the middle. Written as DNA, the CDR3 is TGTGCCAGCAGTGAGCCCGTTGGCGGGCCATACGAGCAGTACTTC. It translates to CASSEPVGGPYEQYF.

This chain joins TRBV13 and TRBJ1-1; TRBD1 matches 7 bases. Germline V gives CDR1 PRHDT, CDR2 FYEKMQ (reference sequence). Unmatched junction bases numbered 6, after V lost 1 base and J lost 1 base. This CDR3 is 16 amino acids long. The CDR3, as DNA: TGTGCCAGCAGCTTAGACAGGGGAATCGGGAACACTGAAGCTTTCTTT. Its translation: CASSLDRGIGNTEAFF. The full variable domain, rest sourced from reference TRBV13 and TRBJ1-1, is AAGVIQSPRHLIKEKRETATLKCYPIPRHDTVYWYQQGPGQDPQFLISFYEKMQSDKGSIPDRFSAQQFSDYHSELNMSSLELGDSALYFCASSLDRGIGNTEAFFGQGTRLTVV.

A word on this clone: Other nucleotide sequences in the sample specify the same CDR3. The chain joins TRBV5-1 to TRBJ1-5; weak D call: TRBD1 (6 bases). The CDR3 runs to 15 residues. Germline CDR1 and CDR2: SGHRS and YFSETQ. Trimming cost V 0 bases and J 2 bases, with 9 bases left between them. The CDR3 bases are TGCGCCAGCAGCTTGGGTTCAGGGGGCAATCAGCCCCAGCATTTT. Its translation is CASSLGSGGNQPQHF.

This chain joins TRBV3-1 (or the pseudogene TRBV3-2) and TRBJ2-1, with D maybe TRBD2 (5 bases). V was trimmed by 10 bases and J by 6 bases, leaving 16 bases between them. Germline loops: CDR1 LGHDT, CDR2 YNNKEL (reference sequence). The CDR3 extends over 13 amino acids. The chain's CDR3 is CATTSPRANEQFF. The CDR3 nucleotides are TGTGCCACTACCTCGCCGAGGGCCAATGAGCAGTTCTTC.

The chain employs TRBV6-5 and TRBJ1-5; 9 nucleotides align to TRBD1. Unmatched junction bases numbered 5, after V lost 6 bases and J lost 5 bases. CDR3 length equals 14 residues. The germline V gene has CDR1 MNHEY and CDR2 SVGAGI. The CDR3 coding sequence is TGTGCCAGCAGCCTACAGGGGGCATATCAGCCCCAGCATTTT. The encoded protein is CASSLQGAYQPQHF.

This clone was seen once. The chain joins TRBV6-1 to TRBJ1-6; no reliable D call. Germline lookup yields CDR1 MNHNS and CDR2 SASEGT. The CDR3 extends over 16 amino acids. Trimming pared 2 bases from V and 6 bases from J, leaving 14 bases between. The DNA for the CDR3 is TGTGCCAGCAGTGAATTGTCGTGGCAGGCTAATTCACCCCTCCACTTT. This sequence encodes CASSELSWQANSPLHF.

CDR3 residues: CAISGSGSTQETQYF. As DNA, the CDR3 is TGTGCCATCAGTGGTAGCGGGAGCACCCAAGAGACCCAGTACTTC. The chain combines TRBV10-3 with TRBJ2-5, with 9 bases aligning to TRBD2. Germline V lookup: CDR1 ENHRY, CDR2 SYGVKD. The CDR3 extends over 15 amino acids. V was pared by 4 bases and J by 1 base, with 4 bases of the junction left unmatched.

The chain has TRBV5-4 and TRBJ2-5, with 7 bases lining up with TRBD2. V lost 4 bases, J lost 1 base, and 13 bases stayed unmatched. The CDR3 loop spans 17 amino acids. Germline-derived CDR1 and CDR2 are SGHNT and YYREEE (reference sequence). The CDR3, as DNA: TGTGCCAGCAGCCCCGGGGGGACCAGGGCAATCCAAGAGACCCAGTACTTC. Encoded protein: CASSPGGTRAIQETQYF.

The chain is built from TRBV19 and TRBJ1-2; D perhaps matches TRBD1 (5 bases). Per germline, CDR1 LNHDA and CDR2 SQIVND (reference sequence). CDR3 length equals 19 residues. Trimming removed 3 bases from V and 0 bases from J, with 23 bases in between. CDR3 amino acids: CASSISPREGVGANYGYTF. The CDR3 DNA sequence: TGTGCCAGTAGTATTTCGCCCAGGGAGGGCGTGGGAGCTAACTATGGCTACACCTTC.